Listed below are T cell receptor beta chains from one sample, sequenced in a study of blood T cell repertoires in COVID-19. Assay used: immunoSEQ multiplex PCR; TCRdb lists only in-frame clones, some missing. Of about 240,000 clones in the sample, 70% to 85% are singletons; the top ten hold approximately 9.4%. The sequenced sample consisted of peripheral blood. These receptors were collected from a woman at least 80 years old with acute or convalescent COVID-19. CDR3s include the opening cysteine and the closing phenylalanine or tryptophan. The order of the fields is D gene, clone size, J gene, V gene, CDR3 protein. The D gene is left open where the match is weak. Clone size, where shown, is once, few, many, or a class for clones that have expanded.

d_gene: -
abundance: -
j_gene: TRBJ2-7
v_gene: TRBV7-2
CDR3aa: CASSLETGRVDEQYF

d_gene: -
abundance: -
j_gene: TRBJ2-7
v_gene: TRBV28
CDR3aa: CASSPPQGEWTYEQYF

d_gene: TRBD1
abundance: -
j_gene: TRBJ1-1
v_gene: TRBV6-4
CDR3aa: CASSVMGQFNTEAFF

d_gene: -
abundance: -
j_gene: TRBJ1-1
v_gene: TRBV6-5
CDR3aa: CASSYGTARFNTEAFF

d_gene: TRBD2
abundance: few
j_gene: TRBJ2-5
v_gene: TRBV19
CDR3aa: CASSMRGGQETQYF

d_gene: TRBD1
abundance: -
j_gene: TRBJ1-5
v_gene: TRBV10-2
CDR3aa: CASSPQGASNQPQHF

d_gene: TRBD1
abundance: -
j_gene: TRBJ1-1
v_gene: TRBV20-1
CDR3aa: CSARGQAEAFF

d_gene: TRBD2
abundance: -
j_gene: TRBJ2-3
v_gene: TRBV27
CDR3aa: CASSVLAGGPTDTQYF

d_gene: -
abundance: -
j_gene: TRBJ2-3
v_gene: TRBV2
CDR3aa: CASSLTDTQYF

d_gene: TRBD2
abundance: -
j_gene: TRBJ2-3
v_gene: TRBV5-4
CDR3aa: CASSPSRGAFDTQYF

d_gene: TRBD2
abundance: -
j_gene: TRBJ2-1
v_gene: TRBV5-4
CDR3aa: CASSGLGLAAAGEQFF

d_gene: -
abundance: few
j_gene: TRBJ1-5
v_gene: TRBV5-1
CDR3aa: CASSLDGRDGQPQHF

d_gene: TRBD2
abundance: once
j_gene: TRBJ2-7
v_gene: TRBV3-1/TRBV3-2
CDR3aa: CASSQGGEGEQYF

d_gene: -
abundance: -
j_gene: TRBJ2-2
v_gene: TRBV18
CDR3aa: CASSPRGDLNTGELFF

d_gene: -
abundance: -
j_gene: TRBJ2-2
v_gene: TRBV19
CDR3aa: CASSITTGRTGELFF

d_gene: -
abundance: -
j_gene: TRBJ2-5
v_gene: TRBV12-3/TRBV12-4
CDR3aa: CASTGSGQETQYF

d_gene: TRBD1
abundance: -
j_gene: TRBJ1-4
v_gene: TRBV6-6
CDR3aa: CASRDRGRGEKLFF

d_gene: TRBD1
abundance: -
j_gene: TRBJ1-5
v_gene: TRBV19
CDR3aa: CASSIRPSGTVNQPQHF

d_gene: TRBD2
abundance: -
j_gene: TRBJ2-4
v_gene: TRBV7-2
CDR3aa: CASSLEAGGPSNIQYF

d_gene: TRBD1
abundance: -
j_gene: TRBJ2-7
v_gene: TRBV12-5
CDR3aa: CASGLPTGGYSYEQYF

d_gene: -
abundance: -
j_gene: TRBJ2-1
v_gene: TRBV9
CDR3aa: CASSVGNSPGEQFF

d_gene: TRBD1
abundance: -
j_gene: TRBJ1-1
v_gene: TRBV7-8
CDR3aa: CASSSTGGLDTEAFF

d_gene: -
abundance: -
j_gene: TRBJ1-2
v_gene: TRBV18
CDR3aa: CASSLTAYGYTF

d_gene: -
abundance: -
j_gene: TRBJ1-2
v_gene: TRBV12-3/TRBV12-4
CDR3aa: CASSRDPNYGYTF

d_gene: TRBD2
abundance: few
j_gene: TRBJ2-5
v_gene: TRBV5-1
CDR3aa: CASSLEGSGGAETQYF

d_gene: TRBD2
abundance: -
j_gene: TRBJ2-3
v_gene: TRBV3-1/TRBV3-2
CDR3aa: CASSQYSAGLADTDTQYF

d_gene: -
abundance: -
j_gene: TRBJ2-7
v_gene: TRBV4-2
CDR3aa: CASSQVPGYEQYF

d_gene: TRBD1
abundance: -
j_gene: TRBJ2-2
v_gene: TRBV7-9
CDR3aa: CASSWGTGYGGELFF

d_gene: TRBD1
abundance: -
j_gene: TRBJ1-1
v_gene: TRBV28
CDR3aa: CASSSTGVENTEAFF

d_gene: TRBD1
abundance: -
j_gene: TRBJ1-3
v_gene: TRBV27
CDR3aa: CASSKQKPQGARGNTIYF

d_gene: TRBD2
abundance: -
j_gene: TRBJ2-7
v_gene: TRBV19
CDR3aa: CASRDGASGATHF

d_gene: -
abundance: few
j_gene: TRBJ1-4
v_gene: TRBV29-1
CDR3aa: CSVYGGLATNEKLFF